One sample yielded the 18 T cell receptor beta chains listed below, sequenced in a study of blood T cells in healthy people across ages. A second 7 to 11 cycle PCR used barcoded and J-beta primers. TCRdb itself ran the 5' RACE reads through MiXCR, one entry per CDR3 protein. This sample yields fewer than 2 million distinct CDR3 sequences, of which 30% to 40% are seen a single time; about 23% belongs to the top ten. The sample consisted of blood. Receptors originate from a human donor in good health.

The chain is built from TRBV11-2 and TRBJ1-2; D is undetermined. Trimming removed 4 bases at V and 1 base at J, with 10 bases between. Germline V gives CDR1 SGHAT, CDR2 FQNNGV. CDR3 length: 14 residues. Here the CDR3 DNA reads TGTGCCAGCAGCTCACTGCGTTTTAACTATGGCTACACCTTC. This sequence encodes CASSSLRFNYGYTF.

This clonotype was seen at least ten times. The chain carries TRBV25-1 and TRBJ1-1; tentative D call: TRBD1 (6 bases). CDR3 length: 13 residues. Trimming took 4 bases from V and 6 from J, leaving 12 bases between them. CDR1 is MGHDK, CDR2 SYGVNS, per germline. The CDR3: CASSGFRGAEAFF. The CDR3 bases are TGTGCCAGCAGTGGGTTCAGGGGAGCTGAAGCTTTCTTT.

This clonotype has ten or more counts. One end of the junction fails to match germline, which may point to a read error. The chain uses TRBV25-1 and TRBJ2-7, with 9 positions matching TRBD2. Germline V gives CDR1 MGHDK, CDR2 SYGVNS. The CDR3 runs to 14 residues. The CDR3 nucleotides read TGTGCGAGCATGAGGTATGAGCGGGGGGAAGAGCAGTACTTC. Translation: CASMRYERGEEQYF.

This clonotype came up a few times. Here the CDR3 reads CASSPWRRGSNEQFF. In DNA, the CDR3 is TGTGCCAGCAGTCCCTGGCGGCGGGGGAGTAATGAGCAGTTCTTC. This chain links TRBV12-3 or TRBV12-4 with TRBJ2-1, with 7 nucleotides matching TRBD2. V was clipped by 5 bases and J by 7 bases; unmatched bases: 11. This CDR3 is 15 amino acids long.

This clonotype has a handful of counts. The chain has TRBV20-1 and TRBJ2-3; 13 bases fit TRBD2. Looked up from germline, CDR1 is DFQATT and CDR2 is SNEGSKA (reference sequence). This CDR3 has 19 amino acids. With 2 bases clipped from V and 0 bases from J, the junction kept 11 bases outside the gene matches. The CDR3 DNA reads TGCAGTGCTAGAAGACTAGCGGGGGGAGCCCCGCGCAGCACAGATACGCAGTATTTT. As protein: CSARRLAGGAPRSTDTQYF.

As for this clonotype: A clone one base away is much larger, so this may be a read error. The rearrangement uses TRBV12-3 or TRBV12-4 and TRBJ2-1; D gene uncertain. This CDR3 contains 12 residues. Trimming pared 6 bases from V and 0 bases from J, leaving 3 bases between. The CDR3 here is CASRFSYNEQFF. As DNA, the CDR3 is TGTGCCAGCAGGTTCTCCTACAATGAGCAGTTCTTC.

This clonotype came up a few times. The CDR3 here is CSARDHRGSYEQYF. The CDR3, as DNA: TGCAGTGCTAGAGATCACCGGGGGTCCTACGAGCAGTACTTC. This sequence joins TRBV20-1 and TRBJ2-7; tentatively, D is TRBD2 (6 bases). CDR3 length: 14 residues. Germline assignment: CDR1 DFQATT and CDR2 SNEGSKA (reference sequence). V lost 0 bases and J 1 base, leaving 10 bases between the germline ends.

The rearrangement uses TRBV16 and TRBJ2-5; tentatively, D is TRBD2 (6 bases). The germline V gene encodes CDR1 KGHSY and CDR2 FQNENV. V lost 7 bases and J lost 2, with 14 bases in between. The CDR3 loop spans 14 amino acids. The CDR3 DNA reads TGTGCCAGCACTGGGGTAGCGGAACAAGAGACCCAGTACTTC. Translating it yields CASTGVAEQETQYF.

This clonotype showed up just a few times. The chain is built from TRBV18 and TRBJ1-2; D is unclear. This CDR3 region has 15 residues. CDR1 KGHSH and CDR2 LQKENI come from the germline V gene. The V gene lost 1 base and the J gene lost 10 bases, with 19 bases spanning the gap. In nucleotides, the CDR3 is TGTGCCAGCTCACCACGGAGCGTCGAAGATCCCATCTACACCTTC. Translation gives CASSPRSVEDPIYTF.

This sequence joins TRBV3-1 and TRBJ2-2; D is perhaps TRBD1 (5 bases). Germline V gives CDR1 LGHDT, CDR2 YNNKEL (reference sequence). V lost 4 bases to trimming and J lost 3 bases, with 12 bases between them. The CDR3 contains 15 residues. The DNA of the CDR3 is TGTGCCAGCAGCCTAAAATTAGGGGACACCGGGGAGCTGTTTTTT. Amino acids: CASSLKLGDTGELFF.

This clonotype showed up just a few times. In DNA, the CDR3 is TGTGCCAGCAGCTTAGTATCCTGGGGGGGGAATGAGCAGTACTTC. Protein: CASSLVSWGGNEQYF. This chain connects TRBV7-2 to TRBJ2-7, with 7 bases that match TRBD2. Looked up from germline, CDR1 is SGHTA and CDR2 is FQGNSA. The V segment lost 1 base and the J segment 7 bases; nucleotides outside the gene matches: 10. The CDR3 consists of 15 residues.

The chain carries TRBV15 and TRBJ2-1; no firm D call. The CDR3 runs to 12 residues. The germline V gene encodes CDR1 LNHNV and CDR2 YYDKDF (reference sequence). The ends were cut back, 1 base at V and 10 bases at J, with 8 bases in the middle. CDR3 coding DNA: TGTGCCACCAGCAGAGTGGGATACGAGCAGTTCTTC. Its translation is CATSRVGYEQFF.

The chain combines TRBV3-1 with TRBJ1-4, with TRBD1 as a possible D gene (5 bases). The CDR3 is 15 residues long. The germline V and J ends were trimmed by 4 bases and 5 bases, with 14 bases remaining between them. Germline values: CDR1 LGHDT, CDR2 YNNKEL (reference sequence). CDR3 loop: CASSLTAGGNEKLFF. DNA for the CDR3: TGTGCCAGCAGCCTGACGGCCGGGGGAAATGAAAAACTGTTTTTT.

In its sample, this clonotype was seen a few times. J is TRBJ2-1 and V is TRBV6-2 or TRBV6-3; 10 bases agree with TRBD2. CDR3 length: 17 amino acids. Looked up from germline, CDR1 is MNHEY and CDR2 is SVGEGT. The J segment lost 5 bases and the V segment lost 1 base, leaving 8 bases of the junction unmatched. The CDR3 DNA sequence: TGTGCCAGCAGTTACTGGCTAGCGGGGGACCCCCACAATGAGCAGTTCTTC. This translates into CASSYWLAGDPHNEQFF.

This chain connects TRBV18 to TRBJ1-2; D remains ambiguous. CDR1 and CDR2 from the germline V gene are KGHSH and LQKENI. The CDR3 has 14 amino acids. The ends were cut back, 3 bases at V and 4 bases at J, with 12 bases in the middle. The CDR3 here is CASSPSSSSYGYTF. CDR3 DNA: TGTGCCAGCTCACCGTCGTCATCCTCCTATGGCTACACCTTC.

A few counts support this clonotype. The V and J genes are TRBV20-1 and TRBJ2-7; possibly TRBD2 for D (6 bases). CDR1 and CDR2 (germline): DFQATT, SNEGSKA (reference sequence). Trimming shortened V by 8 bases and J by 5 bases, and 16 bases separated the two germline ends. The CDR3 spans 12 residues. The CDR3 region has the DNA TGCAGTAATCGGGGGATACGGGACGAGCAGTACTTC. It yields the protein CSNRGIRDEQYF.

V and J are TRBV6-2 or TRBV6-3 and TRBJ1-5; D unresolved. Germline CDR1 reads MNHEY; CDR2 reads SVGEGT. Trimming shortened V by 5 bases and J by 4 bases, and 6 bases separated the two germline ends. CDR3 length: 12 residues. The CDR3 nucleotides are TGTGCCAGCAGTCACCGTAATCAGCCCCAGCATTTT. Residues: CASSHRNQPQHF.

This clonotype came up once. The V call is TRBV6-5, the J call TRBJ1-1; D gene uncertain. Germline-derived CDR1 and CDR2 are MNHEY and SVGAGI. The germline V and J ends were trimmed by 3 bases and 0 bases, with 8 bases remaining between them. The length of the CDR3 is 14 residues. CDR3 bases: TGTGCCAGCAGTTATGGGGTTATGAACACTGAAGCTTTCTTT. Amino acids: CASSYGVMNTEAFF.